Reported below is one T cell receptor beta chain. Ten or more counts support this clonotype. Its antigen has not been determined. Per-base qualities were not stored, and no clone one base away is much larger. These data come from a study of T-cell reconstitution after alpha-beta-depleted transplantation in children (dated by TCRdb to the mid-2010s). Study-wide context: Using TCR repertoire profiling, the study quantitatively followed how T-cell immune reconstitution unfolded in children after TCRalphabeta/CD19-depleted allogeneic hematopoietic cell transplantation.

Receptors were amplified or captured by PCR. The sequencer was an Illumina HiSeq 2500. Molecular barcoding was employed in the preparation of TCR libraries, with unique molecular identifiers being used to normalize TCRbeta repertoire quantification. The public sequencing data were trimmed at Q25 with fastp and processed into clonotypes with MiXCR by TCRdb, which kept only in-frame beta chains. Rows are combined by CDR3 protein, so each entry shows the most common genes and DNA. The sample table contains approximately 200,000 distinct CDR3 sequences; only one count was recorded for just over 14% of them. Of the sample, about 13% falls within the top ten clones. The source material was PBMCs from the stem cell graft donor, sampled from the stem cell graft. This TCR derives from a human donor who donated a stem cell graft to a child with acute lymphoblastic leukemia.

The bases read TGCGCCAGCAGCTTGGAAGTAGCGGGAGGTTACAATGAGCAGTTCTTC. Protein translation: CASSLEVAGGYNEQFF. The rearrangement combines TRBV5-1 with TRBJ2-1, with 10 central nucleotides matching TRBD2. V trim: 0 bases; J trim: 4 bases; unmatched bases: 4. Via the germline V gene, CDR1 is SGHRS and CDR2 YFSETQ. The CDR3 has 16 amino acids, counting the end cysteine and phenylalanine. Only the CDR3 DNA is retained, 48 bases long and in frame from the first base. Outside the CDR3, residues come from the reference TRBV5-1 and TRBJ2-1 proteins, so the full variable domain is: KAGVTQTPRYLIKTRGQQVTLSCSPISGHRSVSWYQQTPGQGLQFLFEYFSETQRNKGNFPGRFSGRQFSNSRSEMNVSTLELGDSALYLCASSLEVAGGYNEQFFGPGTRLTVL.